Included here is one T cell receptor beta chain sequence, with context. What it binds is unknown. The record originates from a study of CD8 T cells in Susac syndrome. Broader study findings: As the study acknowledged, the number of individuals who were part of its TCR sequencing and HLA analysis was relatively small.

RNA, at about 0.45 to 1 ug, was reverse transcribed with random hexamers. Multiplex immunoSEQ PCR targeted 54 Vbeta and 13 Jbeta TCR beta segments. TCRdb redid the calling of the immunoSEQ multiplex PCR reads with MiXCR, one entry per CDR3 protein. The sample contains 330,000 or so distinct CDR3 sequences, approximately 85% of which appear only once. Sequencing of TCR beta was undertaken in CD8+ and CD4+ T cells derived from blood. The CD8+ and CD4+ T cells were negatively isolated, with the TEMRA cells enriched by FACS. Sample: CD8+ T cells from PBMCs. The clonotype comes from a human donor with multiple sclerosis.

Here the CDR3 reads CASSQLSPGIYGGEQYF. Here the CDR3 DNA reads TGTGCCAGCAGCCAACTCTCACCAGGGATCTACGGGGGGGAGCAGTACTTC. The V gene is TRBV28, the J gene TRBJ2-7, with 7 bases that match TRBD2. The CDR3 length is 17 residues. The V segment lost 6 bases and the J segment 7 bases; nucleotides outside the gene matches: 21. Per germline, CDR1 MDHEN and CDR2 SYDVKM.